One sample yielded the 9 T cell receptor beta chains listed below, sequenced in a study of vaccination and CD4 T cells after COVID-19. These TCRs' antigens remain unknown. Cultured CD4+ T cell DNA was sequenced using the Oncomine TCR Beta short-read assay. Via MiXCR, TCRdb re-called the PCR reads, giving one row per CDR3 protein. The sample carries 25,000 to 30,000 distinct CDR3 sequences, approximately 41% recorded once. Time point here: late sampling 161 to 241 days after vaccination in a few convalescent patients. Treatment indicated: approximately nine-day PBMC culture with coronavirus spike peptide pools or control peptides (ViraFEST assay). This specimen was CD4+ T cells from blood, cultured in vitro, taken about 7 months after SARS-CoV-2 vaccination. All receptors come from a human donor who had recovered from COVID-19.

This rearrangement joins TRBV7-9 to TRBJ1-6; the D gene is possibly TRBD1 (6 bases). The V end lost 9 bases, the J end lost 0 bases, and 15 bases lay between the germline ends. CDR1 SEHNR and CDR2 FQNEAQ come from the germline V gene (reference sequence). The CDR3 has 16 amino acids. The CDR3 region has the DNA TGTGCCAGTCTGCAGGGGTCAGGCTCCTATAATTCACCCCTCCACTTT. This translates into CASLQGSGSYNSPLHF. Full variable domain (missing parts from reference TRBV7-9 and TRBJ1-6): DTGVSQNPRHKITKRGQNVTFRCDPISEHNRLYWYRQTLGQGPEFLTYFQNEAQLEKSRLLSDRFSAERPKGSFSTLEIQRTEQGDSAMYLCASLQGSGSYNSPLHFGNGTRLTVT.

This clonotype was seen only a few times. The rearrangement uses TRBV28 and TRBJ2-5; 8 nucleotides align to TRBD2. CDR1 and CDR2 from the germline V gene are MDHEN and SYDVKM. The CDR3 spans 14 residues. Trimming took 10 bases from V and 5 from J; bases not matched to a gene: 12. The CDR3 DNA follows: TGTGCCACCGGGGGGGGAGCCCCGCGGGAGACCCAGTACTTC. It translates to CATGGGAPRETQYF. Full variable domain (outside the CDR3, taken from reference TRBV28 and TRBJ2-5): DVKVTQSSRYLVKRTGEKVFLECVQDMDHENMFWYRQDPGLGLRLIYFSYDVKMKEKGDIPEGYSVSREKKERFSLILESASTNQTSMYLCATGGGAPRETQYFGPGTRLLVL.

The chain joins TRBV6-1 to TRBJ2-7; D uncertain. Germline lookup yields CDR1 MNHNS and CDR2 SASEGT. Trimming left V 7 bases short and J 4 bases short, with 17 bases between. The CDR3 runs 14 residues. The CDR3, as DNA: TGTGCCAGCATGTTGGCAGACTTCGCTTACGAGCAGTACTTC. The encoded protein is CASMLADFAYEQYF.

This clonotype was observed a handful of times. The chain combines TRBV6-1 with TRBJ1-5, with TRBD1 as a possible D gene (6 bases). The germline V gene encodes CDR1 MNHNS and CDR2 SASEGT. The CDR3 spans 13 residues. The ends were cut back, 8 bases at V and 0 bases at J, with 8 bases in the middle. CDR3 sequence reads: CASRQDSNQPQHF. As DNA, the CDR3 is TGTGCCAGCCGACAGGATAGCAATCAGCCCCAGCATTTT.

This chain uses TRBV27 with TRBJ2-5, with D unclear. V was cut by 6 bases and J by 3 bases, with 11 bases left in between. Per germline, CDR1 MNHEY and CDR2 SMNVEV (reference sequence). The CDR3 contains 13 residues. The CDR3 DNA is TGTGCCAGCAGCCGAAAGATCGAAGAGACCCAGTACTTC. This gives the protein CASSRKIEETQYF.

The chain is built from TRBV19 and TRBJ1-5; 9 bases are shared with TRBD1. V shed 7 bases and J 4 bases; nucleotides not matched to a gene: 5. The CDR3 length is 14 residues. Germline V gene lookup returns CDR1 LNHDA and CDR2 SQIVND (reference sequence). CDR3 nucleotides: TGTGCCAGTACCGGGACAGGGTTTAATCAGCCCCAGCATTTT. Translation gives CASTGTGFNQPQHF.

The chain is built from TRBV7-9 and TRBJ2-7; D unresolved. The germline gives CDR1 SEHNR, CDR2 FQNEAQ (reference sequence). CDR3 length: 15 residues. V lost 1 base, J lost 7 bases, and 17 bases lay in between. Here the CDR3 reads CASSLVRPLTWEQYF. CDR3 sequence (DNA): TGTGCCAGCAGCTTAGTCCGGCCTCTTACGTGGGAGCAGTACTTC. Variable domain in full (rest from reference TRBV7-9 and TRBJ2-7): DTGVSQNPRHKITKRGQNVTFRCDPISEHNRLYWYRQTLGQGPEFLTYFQNEAQLEKSRLLSDRFSAERPKGSFSTLEIQRTEQGDSAMYLCASSLVRPLTWEQYFGPGTRLTVT.

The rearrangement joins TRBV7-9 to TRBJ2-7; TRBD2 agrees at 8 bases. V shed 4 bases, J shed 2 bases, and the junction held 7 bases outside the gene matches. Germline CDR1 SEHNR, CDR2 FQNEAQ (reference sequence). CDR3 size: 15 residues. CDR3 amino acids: CASSSNQRETYEQYF. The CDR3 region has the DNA TGTGCCAGCAGCTCTAATCAGCGGGAGACCTACGAGCAGTACTTC.

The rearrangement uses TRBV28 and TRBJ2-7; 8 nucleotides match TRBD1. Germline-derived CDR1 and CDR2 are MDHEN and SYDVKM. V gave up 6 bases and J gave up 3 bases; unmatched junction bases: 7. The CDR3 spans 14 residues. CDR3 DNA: TGTGCCAGCAGCCCGGGACAGGACGTCTACGAGCAGTACTTC. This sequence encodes CASSPGQDVYEQYF.